This T cell receptor beta chain was sequenced in a study of T cell responses to AZD1222 COVID-19 vaccine. Measured with immunoSEQ multiplex PCR; TCRdb has only the in-frame clones, and not every one. The sample has 150,000 to 200,000 clones, more than 80% seen once. Germline loops: CDR1 SNHLY, CDR2 FYNNEI. The V and J ends lost 8 bases and 3 bases respectively, with 13 bases between them. The CDR3 has 13 amino acids. On this clone: Its specificity is unknown.

Findings and limits, study-wide: Nearly half of spike-specific TCRs reportedly go after variant regions that carry no mutations. Donors skewed white British and female; clonal diversity was possibly underestimated. Just five to seven people given AZD1222 tested seropositive at baseline.

The rearrangement joins TRBV2 to TRBJ1-1; tentatively, D is TRBD1 (5 bases). This clonotype was obtained from an adult in good health. Here the sequenced sample was peripheral blood, taken on day 0 of AZD1222 vaccination. The CDR3 is CASALGGYTEAFF. The CDR3 region has the DNA TGTGCCAGCGCCCTCGGGGGGTACACTGAAGCTTTCTTT. The variable domain in full, with the rest retrieved from reference TRBV2 and TRBJ1-1, is EPEVTQTPSHQVTQMGQEVILRCVPISNHLYFYWYRQILGQKVEFLVSFYNNEISEKSEIFDDQFSVERPDGSNFTLKIRSTKLEDSAMYFCASALGGYTEAFFGQGTRLTVV.